This T cell receptor (beta chain) was identified during a study of T-cell memory formation after mild COVID-19. Trimming took 3 bases from V and 6 from J; bases not matched to a gene: 10. The CDR3 is 17 amino acids. TCRdb re-analysed the 5' RACE reads in MiXCR, keeping a single row per CDR3 protein. The top ten hold more than 20% of the sample, which has under 300,000 distinct CDR3 sequences, under 20% seen once. The chain recombines TRBV12-3 or TRBV12-4 with TRBJ1-4; 10 nucleotides match TRBD1. Sequencing was carried out using PBMCs or a T cell subset sorted from them (not recorded which). The sequence derives from a man aged 18 to 29 who had mild COVID-19 (a few samples of this study predate the infection). Cell type and time point are not known. CDR3 sequence (DNA): TGTGCCAGCAGTTTGGGGCAAGCGACAGGGGGCTATGAAAAACTGTTTTTT. Protein sequence: CASSLGQATGGYEKLFF.